Listed here is a single T cell receptor beta chain. The target antigen is unknown. TCRdb's table, derived via immunoSEQ multiplex PCR, lists solely in-frame clones and lacks some. The repertoire has a few million clones, more than 90% of them found once; the top ten carry about 0.13%. The data are from a study of shared clonotypes between healthy human individuals. Overall study: Each donor had three CD4 naive, three CD4 memory, two CD8 naive and one CD8 memory plate. Study results and limitations: Even with large depth, rarefaction showed that sorted-subset sequencing was incomplete. Sequencing depth was expected to influence donor clonotype sharing. Relative to memory subsets, naive subsets generally showed larger estimated richness.

The sequencing sample was made of naive CD4+ T cells sorted from blood. Subset specified: CD45RA+ positively selected. This TCR was sampled from a man between 18 and 35 years old in good health.

CDR3 DNA: TGTGCCAGCCGCTCCGGGGTAGCGGATACGTACGAGCAGTACTTC. It is translated as CASRSGVADTYEQYF. The chain is built from TRBV6-6 and TRBJ2-7; TRBD2 might be the D (6 bases). This CDR3 region has 15 residues. Trimming removed 8 bases from V and 4 bases from J, with 21 bases in between. Per germline, CDR1 MNHNY and CDR2 SVGAGI (reference sequence).